Listed below are T cell receptor beta chains from one sample, sequenced in a study of regulatory T cells in long-lasting Graves disease. TCRdb re-derived calls from the multiplex PCR reads in MiXCR, one entry per CDR3 protein. The table has about 460,000 distinct CDR3 sequences, around a fifth seen once. Sequencing used peripheral blood mononuclear cells (PBMCs), obtained when the disease was refractory, from a patient treated with antithyroid drugs. The source of these receptors is a female donor with Graves disease. CDR3s include the opening cysteine and the closing phenylalanine or tryptophan. The D gene is left open where the match is weak. Some rows have no size entry. The others give once, few or many, or a class for an expanded clone.

TRBV4-1,TRBD2,TRBJ2-1,few,CASSQGTSGRNEQFF
TRBV6-1,.,TRBJ1-4,many,CASSRGQSYEKLFF
TRBV7-8,.,TRBJ2-7,.,CASSAGQKYEQYF
TRBV5-1,.,TRBJ2-3,.,CASSLVRSSTDTQYF
TRBV11-2,.,TRBJ2-3,.,CASTQGTSSTDTQYF
TRBV7-3,.,TRBJ1-2,few,CASSLTSGGGYTF
TRBV2,.,TRBJ2-2,once,CASSEGYTGELLF
TRBV19,.,TRBJ2-3,.,CASSISRESTDTQYF
TRBV3-2,.,TRBJ1-2,.,CASSQAGQGSYGYTF
TRBV29-1,TRBD1,TRBJ1-1,many,CSVGGDRAGTEAFF
TRBV15,.,TRBJ1-2,.,CATSREPGGYEGYTF
TRBV4-1,TRBD2,TRBJ2-5,.,CASSQDRLAAQNQETQYF
TRBV11-2,TRBD1,TRBJ1-4,many,CASSARDRKNEKLFF
TRBV20-1,.,TRBJ2-5,many,CSARKGNPGGGLETQYF